This T cell receptor beta chain was sequenced in a study of cytomegalovirus exposure and HLA in healthy donors. Across the whole study: Of all 400 or so donors who were genotyped, 75% to 90% belonged to the Caucasian-associated ancestry cluster. Study observations and caveats: 164 TCR beta chains were listed as cytomegalovirus-associated. Reports indicated that the classifier achieved high specificity and sensitivity in diagnosing cytomegalovirus status. Analysis performed later found around 15,000 TCR beta sequences associated with HLA alleles at 0.05 false discovery rate.

Points on this clone: Its target is unknown.

Primers included in the PCR were 60 Vbeta and 13 Jbeta primers. Some clones are missing from TCRdb's copy, which holds only in-frame ones; the method was immunoSEQ multiplex PCR. Of 180,000 or so clones in the sample, more than 60% were seen once. The TCR originated in a woman in her thirties or forties in good health and CMV-seropositive. Sample: PBMCs.

In DNA, the CDR3 is TGTGCCAGCAGCCCTCAGCCGGGGGGGGCCAACGTCCTGACTTTC. Its translation is CASSPQPGGANVLTF. The V call is TRBV7-3, the J call TRBJ2-6; weak D call: TRBD2 (5 bases). Per germline, CDR1 SGHTA and CDR2 FQGTGA. The CDR3 contains 15 residues. V was shortened by 5 bases and J by 4 bases, with 12 bases between the two germline ends. The entire variable domain, with the rest obtained from reference TRBV7-3 and TRBJ2-6, is as follows: GAGVSQTPSNKVTEKGKYVELRCDPISGHTALYWYRQSLGQGPEFLIYFQGTGAADDSGLPNDRFFAVRPEGSVSTLKIQRTERGDSAVYLCASSPQPGGANVLTFGAGSRLTVL.